The source of this T cell receptor (beta chain) is a study of blood T cell repertoires in COVID-19. Study background: Samples came from the United States, Italy and Spain, spanning acute and convalescent COVID-19. The analysed material was cDNA or gDNA that came from T cells, B-cell-depleted T cells, or PBMCs.

In germline, CDR1 is SGHNT, CDR2 YYREEE (reference sequence). This CDR3 region has 13 residues. The trim removed 6 bases at V and 12 bases at J, leaving 12 bases unmatched. Methods used by the authors: Reference gene primer amplification in the assay estimated nucleated cell counts. Assay: immunoSEQ multiplex PCR; the TCRdb copy retains only in-frame clones and omits some. The V and J calls and clone size were taken over from that table, and D and trimming were inferred from the DNA. The sample shows around 620,000 clones, 70% to 90% of them seen only once. This chain connects TRBV5-4 to TRBJ2-4; 7 bases agree with TRBD1. The receptor comes from a woman aged 18-29 years with acute or convalescent COVID-19. Sequenced input: peripheral blood. CDR3 nucleotides: TGTGCCAGCACCGTCTTCGGACAGGCTAATCAGTACTTC. It codes for CASTVFGQANQYF.